Sequencing of this T cell receptor (beta chain) was carried out in a study of siplizumab effects on memory and regulatory T cells. V was pared by 6 bases and J by 6 bases, with 15 bases between. Germline CDR1 is MNHNS and CDR2 is SASEGT. CDR3 length equals 13 residues. Study-wide results and caveats: On average, under 70% of mappable alloreactive CD4+ clones were Treg-derived under siplizumab, against roughly 27% in controls.

Using immunoSEQ multiplex PCR, the repertoire was profiled, and TCRdb retains in-frame clones only, with some absent. This table holds 98,000 or so clones, over 85% found once. With respect to this clone: Its antigen is as yet unknown.

The specimen sequenced was Tregs sorted from blood. The chain is built from TRBV6-1 and TRBJ2-7, with D perhaps matching TRBD1 (6 bases). The receptor's source is a human donor in good health. CDR3 nucleotides: TGTGCCAGCAGCCTTTACAGGGAGTCCGAGCAGTACTTC. Amino acids: CASSLYRESEQYF.